The 20 T cell receptor beta chains listed next were all sequenced from one sample in a study of T cells after posttransplantation cyclophosphamide (dated by TCRdb to about 2016). The receptor library was made with the immunoSEQ multiplex PCR assay. TCRdb took this table from immuneACCESS and kept in-frame rearrangements with V and J called. Such tables lack part of the clones; where checked against another copy, unresolved V genes explain under half of the gap, and the rest is unexplained. This sample shows about 44,000 clones, and none of them turns up only once. About 2.3% of the sample comes from the top ten. The source material was PBMCs. Source of these receptors: a man aged 35 to 55 in good health, CMV-negative, and a related stem cell transplant donor.

This clone was observed many times. The chain uses TRBV2 and TRBJ1-3; 7 bases line up with TRBD1. This CDR3 is built from 16 residues. In germline, CDR1 is SNHLY, CDR2 FYNNEI. With 4 bases clipped from V and 0 bases from J, the junction kept 6 bases outside the gene matches. The CDR3 spells CASSVKGASSGNTIYF. The DNA of the CDR3 is TGTGCCAGCAGTGTAAAGGGGGCCAGCTCTGGAAACACCATATATTTT. The full variable domain, completed using reference TRBV2 and TRBJ1-3, is EPEVTQTPSHQVTQMGQEVILRCVPISNHLYFYWYRQILGQKVEFLVSFYNNEISEKSEIFDDQFSVERPDGSNFTLKIRSTKLEDSAMYFCASSVKGASSGNTIYFGEGSWLTVV.

The sample holds many counts of this clone. V gene TRBV5-1 combines with J gene TRBJ2-2; 9 nucleotides align to TRBD2. V dropped 7 bases and J dropped 7; count of bases not matched to a gene: 8. From germline, CDR1 is SGHRS and CDR2 YFSETQ. The CDR3 contains 14 residues. Written as DNA, the CDR3 is TGCGCCAGCGCCCCGGGACTAGCTATCGGGGAGCTGTTTTTT. Protein: CASAPGLAIGELFF.

This clone appeared many times. The rearrangement uses TRBV27 and TRBJ1-5, with 7 bases fitting TRBD1. This CDR3 region has 14 residues. With V trimmed by 4 bases and J by 3 bases, 3 bases remained unmatched. CDR1 is MNHEY, CDR2 SMNVEV, per germline (reference sequence). The CDR3 spells CASSSGQYNQPQHF. As DNA, the CDR3 is TGTGCCAGCAGTTCGGGACAGTACAATCAGCCCCAGCATTTT.

This clone was counted at least ten times. This rearrangement joins TRBV5-8 to TRBJ2-3; 12 nucleotides agree with TRBD2. The CDR3 has 16 amino acids. V gave up 1 base and J gave up 4 bases; unmatched junction bases: 4. The V gene's germline CDR1 is SGHTS and CDR2 YDEGEE. The CDR3 reads CASSLWTSGDADTQYF. DNA of the CDR3: TGTGCCAGCAGCTTGTGGACTAGCGGGGATGCAGATACGCAGTATTTT.

This clone has a count of ten or more. V usage is TRBV5-8 and J usage is TRBJ2-3; 10 bases map to TRBD2. J gave up 5 bases and V 1 base, and 10 bases lay outside the gene matches. The CDR3 has 17 amino acids. The V gene's germline CDR1 is SGHTS and CDR2 YDEGEE. The CDR3 DNA follows: TGTGCCAGCAGCTTGCTAGCGGGAGAGATGCGCGAAGATACGCAGTATTTT. It yields the protein CASSLLAGEMREDTQYF.

This clone was observed at least ten times. V usage is TRBV13 and J usage is TRBJ1-1, with 8 bases aligning to TRBD1. The germline CDR1 and CDR2 sequences are PRHDT and FYEKMQ (reference sequence). Trimming removed 4 bases from V and 7 bases from J; junction bases left unmatched: 2. CDR3 size: 12 residues. CDR3 residues: CASSSGQVEAFF. The CDR3 nucleotides are TGTGCCAGCAGCTCGGGACAGGTTGAAGCTTTCTTT.

This clone was counted at least ten times. This sequence joins TRBV10-1 and TRBJ1-1; D uncertain. The CDR3 covers 13 residues. Trimming removed 6 bases from V and 1 base from J, with 9 bases in between. Germline loops: CDR1 WNHNN, CDR2 SYGVQD (reference sequence). Here the CDR3 reads CASRALGNTEAFF. The DNA of the CDR3 is TGCGCCAGCAGAGCCCTCGGGAACACTGAAGCTTTCTTT.

The rearrangement uses TRBV11-2 and TRBJ2-5, with 8 bases matching TRBD2. There are 15 residues in the CDR3. Germline loops: CDR1 SGHAT, CDR2 FQNNGV. Trimming removed 4 bases from V and 9 bases from J; junction bases left unmatched: 13. CDR3 residues: CASSSTNVIGGAQYF. For the CDR3, the DNA is TGTGCCAGCAGCTCGACCAATGTTATCGGGGGGGCCCAGTACTTC. Full variable domain (outside the CDR3, taken from reference TRBV11-2 and TRBJ2-5): EAGVAQSPRYKIIEKRQSVAFWCNPISGHATLYWYQQILGQGPKLLIQFQNNGVVDDSQLPKDRFSAERLKGVDSTLKIQPAKLEDSAVYLCASSSTNVIGGAQYFGPGTRLLVL.

The sample holds a few counts of this clone. J is TRBJ2-5 and V is TRBV29-1, with 7 bases fitting TRBD1. The DNA end is a closer match to TRBJ2-7, so the J assignment may be wrong. Germline-derived CDR1 and CDR2 are SQVTM and ANQGSEA. The CDR3 contains 15 residues. The CDR3 nucleotides are TGCAGCGTTCTTCACAGGGGCGATTATACCTACGAGCAGTACTTC. It is translated as CSVLHRGDYTYEQYF.

At least ten counts were recorded for this clone. The CDR3 reads CASSEATGSYNEQFF. The CDR3 DNA follows: TGTGCCAGCAGTGAAGCGACAGGGTCCTACAATGAGCAGTTCTTC. The chain combines TRBV6-1 with TRBJ2-1, with 7 positions matching TRBD1. This CDR3 comprises 15 residues. Germline V gene lookup returns CDR1 MNHNS and CDR2 SASEGT. Trimming removed 0 bases from V and 1 base from J; junction bases left unmatched: 0.

This clone was detected ten times or more. The genes are TRBV19 and TRBJ2-2, with 8 bases lining up with TRBD1. The CDR3 has 16 amino acids. Germline V gene data show CDR1 as LNHDA and CDR2 as SQIVND (reference sequence). Trimming cost V 6 bases and J 5 bases; bases outside gene matches: 11. The CDR3 reads CASSPSGTGKTGELFF. The CDR3 bases are TGTGCCAGTAGCCCATCGGGGACAGGAAAGACCGGGGAGCTGTTTTTT.

This clone was seen many times. The chain carries TRBV6-1 and TRBJ2-7; D is unclear. From germline, CDR1 is MNHNS and CDR2 SASEGT. This CDR3 is 10 amino acids long. The V and J ends lost 7 bases and 4 bases respectively, with 5 bases between them. This CDR3 reads CASNLYEQYF. DNA of the CDR3: TGTGCCAGCAACTTATACGAGCAGTACTTC.

This clone occurred many times. The genes are TRBV20-1 and TRBJ2-7; tentative D call: TRBD2 (6 bases). This CDR3 is built from 11 residues. Germline CDR1 and CDR2: DFQATT and SNEGSKA (reference sequence). Trimming removed 5 bases at V and 3 bases at J, with 8 bases between. CDR3: CSARGGYEQYF. The CDR3 region has the DNA TGCAGTGCTCGGGGAGGCTACGAGCAGTACTTC.

This clone showed up many times. The rearrangement uses TRBV27 and TRBJ2-1; 11 nucleotides align to TRBD2. The trim removed 6 bases at V and 5 bases at J, leaving 6 bases unmatched. CDR1 and CDR2 from the germline V gene are MNHEY and SMNVEV (reference sequence). The CDR3 has 15 amino acids. The CDR3 bases are TGTGCCAGCAGGGGGTTAGCGGGGGGGGACAATGAGCAGTTCTTC. Translation gives CASRGLAGGDNEQFF.

This clone has at least ten counts. V is TRBV7-2 and J is TRBJ2-2; 10 nucleotides align to TRBD1. CDR3 length: 15 amino acids. Germline V gives CDR1 SGHTA, CDR2 FQGNSA. Unmatched junction bases numbered 3, after V lost 4 bases and J lost 4 bases. The chain's CDR3 is CASSSRTGGTGELFF. In DNA form, the CDR3 reads TGTGCCAGCAGCTCCCGGACAGGGGGCACCGGGGAGCTGTTTTTT.

The CDR3 reads CSVQKQENQPQHF. The DNA of the CDR3 is TGCAGCGTTCAAAAACAGGAGAATCAGCCCCAGCATTTT. The chain couples TRBV29-1 to TRBJ1-5; tentatively, D is TRBD1 (5 bases). The ends were cut back, 5 bases at V and 4 bases at J, with 12 bases in the middle. Germline V lookup: CDR1 SQVTM, CDR2 ANQGSEA. This CDR3 has 13 residues.

Only a few counts were recorded for this clone. CDR3 amino acids: CASSLGDRGRSETQYF. The CDR3 DNA is TGTGCCAGCAGCTTAGGGGACAGGGGGCGTAGTGAGACCCAGTACTTC. The rearrangement links TRBV11-1 to TRBJ2-5; 12 nucleotides line up with TRBD1. The CDR3 has 16 amino acids. Germline CDR1 SGHAT, CDR2 FQDESV (reference sequence). The ends lost 1 base at V and 5 bases at J; junction bases unmatched: 5.

This clone was counted at least ten times. This chain joins TRBV7-3 and TRBJ2-1; the match to TRBD1 covers 11 bases. Per germline, CDR1 SGHTA and CDR2 FQGTGA. The CDR3 consists of 14 residues. Unmatched junction bases numbered 4, after V lost 2 bases and J lost 10 bases. The chain's CDR3 is CASSLGTGGFEQFF. The CDR3 bases are TGTGCCAGCAGCTTAGGGACAGGGGGTTTCGAGCAGTTCTTC.

Concerning this clone itself: Possible read error: a much larger clone is one base away. The chain combines TRBV4-3 with TRBJ2-7; 12 nucleotides match TRBD1. Trimming at V came to 1 base and at J to 5 bases, leaving 3 bases not matched to a gene. The CDR3 length is 15 residues. Germline V gene sequence: CDR1 LGHNA, CDR2 YSLEER. CDR3: CASSQAGQGANEQYF. The CDR3 nucleotides read TGCGCCAGCAGCCAAGCGGGACAGGGGGCCAACGAGCAGTACTTC.

This clone was found many times. The chain carries TRBV7-9 and TRBJ2-7; a possible D gene is TRBD1 (6 bases). The CDR3 sequence is 14 residues long. Trimming left V 0 bases short and J 7 bases short, with 13 bases between. CDR1 SEHNR and CDR2 FQNEAQ come from the germline V gene (reference sequence). CDR3 sequence: CASSLAPGVWEQYF. CDR3 bases: TGTGCCAGCAGCTTAGCCCCAGGGGTTTGGGAGCAGTACTTC.